These 21 T cell receptor beta chains were sequenced from one sample in a study of T cells in Graves' hyperthyroidism and ophthalmopathy. Regions amplified from RNA transcripts were the TCR beta CDR3 regions. In the first-round RT-PCR of the TCR CDR3, the HTBI primer set was used. Via MiXCR, TCRdb re-called the multiplex PCR reads, giving one row per CDR3 protein. The sample has around 520,000 distinct CDR3 sequences, about 15% seen once. Sequencing was done on a sample of blood. Source of these receptors: a woman under 30 with Graves' hyperthyroidism.

This clonotype was seen many times. The chain is built from TRBV7-9 and TRBJ2-1; possibly TRBD1 for D (7 bases). Deletions cut 5 bases from V and 1 base from J, with 15 bases between. The CDR3 length is 16 residues. The germline V gene encodes CDR1 SEHNR and CDR2 FQNEAQ (reference sequence). CDR3 nucleotide sequence: TGTGCCAGCAGCCCTGCGGGACAGCGGTCCTACAATGAGCAGTTCTTC. Protein product: CASSPAGQRSYNEQFF.

This clonotype was observed many times. The rearrangement uses TRBV9 and TRBJ2-5; no definite D call. Trimming took 0 bases from V and 2 from J, leaving 8 bases between them. CDR3 length equals 14 residues. Germline V gene sequence: CDR1 SGDLS, CDR2 YYNGEE. CDR3 sequence (DNA): TGTGCCAGCAGCGTAGGGGCAAATCAAGAGACCCAGTACTTC. Protein sequence: CASSVGANQETQYF.

CDR3 bases: TGTGCCTGGAGTGTACTGGGAGGGAGCGAGACCCAGTACTTC. Translation gives CAWSVLGGSETQYF. The chain uses TRBV30 and TRBJ2-5, with 7 bases lining up with TRBD2. The germline V gene encodes CDR1 GTSNPN and CDR2 SVGIG (reference sequence). V was clipped by 0 bases and J by 5 bases; unmatched bases: 6. The CDR3 has 14 residues.

Only a few counts were recorded for this clonotype. V usage is TRBV9 and J usage is TRBJ2-7; 10 bases fit TRBD2. The CDR3 extends over 15 amino acids. The germline gives CDR1 SGDLS, CDR2 YYNGEE. J lost 2 bases, V lost 2 bases, and 4 bases had no gene match. CDR3 residues: CASSVSSGGPYEQYF. The CDR3, as DNA: TGTGCCAGCAGCGTGTCTAGCGGGGGACCCTACGAGCAGTACTTC.

Regarding this clonotype: A much larger clone differs from this one at a single base, so this may be a read error. This sequence joins TRBV12-3 or TRBV12-4 and TRBJ2-7; D gene uncertain. V lost 6 bases and J 4 bases, leaving 16 bases between the germline ends. The CDR3 length is 14 residues. DNA for the CDR3: TGTGCCAGCAGAAGGACGGGCTCCTGGTACGAGCAGTACTTC. It specifies CASRRTGSWYEQYF.

As to this clonotype: A much larger clone lies one base from this, so it may be a read error. The rearrangement joins TRBV12-3 or TRBV12-4 to TRBJ2-1, with D perhaps TRBD1 (5 bases). V gave up 11 bases and J gave up 5 bases, with 10 bases separating them. This CDR3 is built from 11 residues. The CDR3 sequence: CAASQDNEQFF. In DNA form, the CDR3 reads TGTGCCGCCTCACAGGACAATGAGCAGTTCTTC.

J is TRBJ2-3 and V is TRBV19; 8 bases line up with TRBD2. CDR3 length: 14 residues. Germline CDR1 and CDR2: LNHDA and SQIVND (reference sequence). After removal of 3 bases from V and 10 bases from J, the junction contained 9 bases not matched to a gene. Written as DNA, the CDR3 is TGTGCCAGTAGTATTGAAAGCGGGAGATTTGCGCAGTATTTT. Its protein is CASSIESGRFAQYF.

This clonotype was detected many times. The CDR3 region is CASRFPTRGGNPYNEQFF. The CDR3 nucleotides are TGTGCCAGCAGATTTCCAACTAGGGGCGGGAACCCCTACAATGAGCAGTTCTTC. The chain uses TRBV2 and TRBJ2-1; D is possibly TRBD2 (6 bases). Germline V gives CDR1 SNHLY, CDR2 FYNNEI. With 6 bases removed from V and 2 bases from J, the gap between germline ends came to 23 bases. The CDR3 totals 18 residues.

In DNA form, the CDR3 reads TGTGCCAGCAGCTCCCGCGGGACTAGCGGGAGTTCCTACAATGAGCAGTTCTTC. It is translated as CASSSRGTSGSSYNEQFF. This chain uses TRBV11-2 with TRBJ2-1, with 14 bases that match TRBD2. Germline CDR1 is SGHAT and CDR2 is FQNNGV. The CDR3 is 18 amino acids. After removal of 4 bases from V and 1 base from J, the junction contained 6 bases not matched to a gene. Supplemented by reference TRBV11-2 and TRBJ2-1, the full variable domain reads EAGVAQSPRYKIIEKRQSVAFWCNPISGHATLYWYQQILGQGPKLLIQFQNNGVVDDSQLPKDRFSAERLKGVDSTLKIQPAKLEDSAVYLCASSSRGTSGSSYNEQFFGPGTRLTVL.

This clonotype was found many times. The V and J genes are TRBV20-1 and TRBJ2-5; a possible D gene is TRBD1 (6 bases). Trimming took 3 bases from V and 5 from J, leaving 16 bases between them. Germline CDR1 reads DFQATT; CDR2 reads SNEGSKA (reference sequence). The CDR3 totals 14 residues. The CDR3 loop reads CSASKTGPTETQYF. CDR3 DNA: TGCAGTGCTAGTAAGACAGGCCCCACCGAGACCCAGTACTTC.

This clonotype was counted a few times. The chain employs TRBV20-1 and TRBJ2-3, with 7 bases identical to TRBD2. The CDR3 has 16 amino acids. Germline V gene sequence: CDR1 DFQATT, CDR2 SNEGSKA (reference sequence). V dropped 0 bases and J dropped 4; count of bases not matched to a gene: 10. The CDR3 sequence: CSARDPGGRAPDTQYF. The DNA for the CDR3 is TGCAGTGCTAGAGATCCGGGGGGAAGGGCTCCAGATACGCAGTATTTT.

This clonotype was recorded many times. The J gene is TRBJ2-1, the V gene TRBV6-1; 12 bases align to TRBD2. Germline loops: CDR1 MNHNS, CDR2 SASEGT. V shed 5 bases and J 6 bases; nucleotides not matched to a gene: 11. The CDR3 length is 17 residues. CDR3 residues: CASSKTRLAGDRNEQFF. In nucleotides, the CDR3 is TGTGCCAGCAGTAAAACACGACTAGCGGGAGACCGCAATGAGCAGTTCTTC.

In its sample, this clonotype was seen many times. The rearrangement joins TRBV5-1 to TRBJ2-7; 8 bases match TRBD2. With V trimmed by 2 bases and J by 2 bases, 3 bases remained unmatched. CDR3 length: 14 amino acids. In germline, CDR1 is SGHRS, CDR2 YFSETQ. This CDR3 is CASSFSGGTYEQYF. The CDR3 nucleotides read TGCGCCAGCAGCTTCAGCGGGGGAACCTACGAGCAGTACTTC.

The CDR3 DNA follows: TGCGCCAGCAGCTTTGATAGTTCACCCCTCCACTTT. Amino acid sequence: CASSFDSSPLHF. J is TRBJ1-6 and V is TRBV5-1, with unresolved D. Trimming shortened V by 2 bases and J by 9 bases, and 6 bases separated the two germline ends. The V gene's germline CDR1 is SGHRS and CDR2 YFSETQ. The CDR3 sequence is 12 residues long.

This clonotype was picked up many times. The chain's CDR3 is CASIRGQANTEAFF. The CDR3 DNA is TGTGCCAGCATTAGGGGACAGGCGAACACTGAAGCTTTCTTT. V is TRBV2 and J is TRBJ1-1; 8 bases match TRBD1. With 7 bases clipped from V and 1 base from J, the junction kept 5 bases outside the gene matches. The CDR3 covers 14 residues. Germline assignment: CDR1 SNHLY and CDR2 FYNNEI. Filled out from reference TRBV2 and TRBJ1-1, the complete variable domain reads EPEVTQTPSHQVTQMGQEVILRCVPISNHLYFYWYRQILGQKVEFLVSFYNNEISEKSEIFDDQFSVERPDGSNFTLKIRSTKLEDSAMYFCASIRGQANTEAFFGQGTRLTVV.

This clonotype was counted only a few times. The rearrangement links TRBV7-9 to TRBJ1-1, with D unclear. Trimming shortened V by 5 bases and J by 6 bases, and 19 bases separated the two germline ends. The CDR3 is 15 amino acids. CDR1 is SEHNR and CDR2 is FQNEAQ in the germline V gene (reference sequence). In DNA, the CDR3 is TGTGCCAGCAGCCCGAGAACCAGTCTTAGCGCTGAAGCTTTCTTT. Its protein product is CASSPRTSLSAEAFF.

This clonotype was counted ten times or more. The rearrangement uses TRBV12-5 and TRBJ2-7, with D possibly matching TRBD1 (7 bases). Germline loops: CDR1 LGHNT, CDR2 FRNRAP. Trimming took 2 bases from V and 5 from J, leaving 16 bases between them. The CDR3 consists of 15 residues. CDR3 region: CASGLLGGGLDEQYF. In DNA, the CDR3 is TGTGCTAGTGGTTTGCTTGGAGGGGGCCTCGACGAGCAGTACTTC. The variable domain in full, with the rest retrieved from reference TRBV12-5 and TRBJ2-7, is DARVTQTPRHKVTEMGQEVTMRCQPILGHNTVFWYRQTMMQGLELLAYFRNRAPLDDSGMPKDRFSAEMPDATLATLKIQPSEPRDSAVYFCASGLLGGGLDEQYFGPGTRLTVT.

The V and J genes are TRBV27 and TRBJ2-3; no reliable D call. Per the germline V gene, CDR1 is MNHEY and CDR2 is SMNVEV (reference sequence). Trimming pared 5 bases from V and 5 bases from J, leaving 14 bases between. This CDR3 contains 14 residues. The CDR3 spells CASSHTYSLDTQYF. Here the CDR3 DNA reads TGTGCCAGCAGTCACACTTACTCCCTAGATACGCAGTATTTT.

This clonotype was detected many times. The chain links TRBV20-1 to TRBJ1-5; 9 positions agree with TRBD1. The germline CDR1 and CDR2 sequences are DFQATT and SNEGSKA (reference sequence). The CDR3 loop spans 14 amino acids. Trimming at V came to 6 bases and at J to 7 bases, leaving 10 bases not matched to a gene. As DNA, the CDR3 is TGCAGTGCAACCGGGACAGGGTTAGGACAGCCCCAGCATTTT. Its protein product is CSATGTGLGQPQHF.

This clonotype came up a few times. The chain carries TRBV6-6 and TRBJ2-7; 8 bases line up with TRBD1. Germline lookup yields CDR1 MNHNY and CDR2 SVGAGI (reference sequence). J was trimmed by 3 bases and V by 2 bases; bases with no gene match: 3. This CDR3 comprises 14 residues. The CDR3 protein is CASSYETGVYEQYF. The CDR3 DNA sequence: TGTGCCAGCAGTTACGAGACAGGGGTCTACGAGCAGTACTTC.

This clonotype was detected many times. The chain recombines TRBV7-9 with TRBJ1-2; 11 bases are shared with TRBD1. V lost 5 bases, J lost 6 bases, and 8 bases stayed unmatched. The germline CDR1 and CDR2 sequences are SEHNR and FQNEAQ (reference sequence). This CDR3 has 15 residues. The CDR3 nucleotides are TGTGCCAGCAGCGTTACCGGGACAGGGGGGGATGGCTACACCTTC. It encodes CASSVTGTGGDGYTF.